The source of this TCR beta chain is a study of cytomegalovirus exposure and HLA in healthy donors. A few counts support this clone. Primers: 60 Vbeta forward and 13 Jbeta reverse. Using immunoSEQ multiplex PCR, the repertoire was profiled, and TCRdb retains in-frame clones only, with some absent. The table includes 50,000 to 65,000 clones, more than 70% detected once. V shed 4 bases and J shed 8 bases, with 17 bases lying between them. CDR1 and CDR2 from the germline V gene are SGHAT and FQNNGV. The CDR3 is 15 amino acids. The TCR comes from a woman younger than 30 in good health and CMV-seronegative. Sequences were obtained from PBMCs. This chain links TRBV11-2 with TRBJ1-4; TRBD1 is a possible D gene (5 bases). This chain's CDR3 is CASSSWDGGWEKLFF. The CDR3 nucleotides read TGTGCCAGCAGCTCGTGGGACGGAGGGTGGGAAAAACTGTTTTTT.